This T cell receptor (beta chain) came from a study of T-cell memory formation after mild COVID-19 (dated by TCRdb to the early 2020s). For the wider study: TCR sequence clusters from the two donors were found to be largely donor specific. In a couple of donors, T-cell clones that expanded and contracted after mild COVID-19 were tracked by sequencing TCRalpha and TCRbeta repertoires over time. The cohort was made up of two young adult volunteers, one female and one male, who were previously healthy. The study at large found these results: From day 15 to 85, contracting clones showed balanced CD4/CD8 phenotypes, whereas a second wave of clones that expanded from day 15 to 37 leaned towards CD4+. Only a couple of mild cases were covered by the study, and larger cohorts that include severe cases with pre-infection samples were considered necessary. Whether the second-wave clones peaking on day 37 were SARS-CoV-2 specific was not confirmed. Contracting CD4+ clones appeared mostly in the CM and EM memory subsets, whereas CD8+ clones were enriched in EMRA. Some responding clones were found in pre-infection memory, which suggests that pre-existing cross-reactive memory T cells took part in the SARS-CoV-2 response.

Instrument on record: Illumina NovaSeq 6000. TCRalpha and TCRbeta cDNA libraries were constructed by 5'RACE with constant-segment primers, with sample barcodes and unique molecular identifiers being introduced. Trizol reagent was used to extract RNA from every sample. The libraries were amplified in two PCR steps, and the second step added a second sample barcode and Illumina TruSeq adapters. Sequencing of the libraries was done on an Illumina NovaSeq, producing 2 x 150 bp paired-end reads. As for the authors' bioinformatics: Demultiplexing of reads and collapsing into UMI-guided consensus sequences were performed with migec v1.2.7. With mixcr v2.1.11, UMI consensuses were aligned to TRA and TRB V and J templates and assembled into clonotypes. A clonotype was counted as expanded or contracted only if both edgeR and NoisET called the change significant, with noise models trained on biological replicates. For edgeR calls, the cutoffs were a false discovery rate-adjusted p below 0.01 and a log2 fold-change threshold of 1. As an exploratory analysis of dynamics, max-normalized trajectories of the 1000 most abundant clonotypes were examined by PCA with hierarchical clustering. The CD4 or CD8 phenotype of responding clones was assigned using the separately sequenced CD4+ and CD8+ repertoires. TCRdb reworked the public reads: Q25 trimming with fastp, MiXCR clone assembly, productive beta chains retained. Entries that share a CDR3 protein sequence are merged under the most common genes and DNA. TCRdb's processing, not the authors' own work, is the source of the V and J calls. The sample yields over 60,000 distinct CDR3 sequences; roughly 17% were counted once. Jointly, the top ten make up roughly a third of the sample.

Ficoll-Paque density gradient centrifugation was the method used to isolate PBMCs. V is reduced by 4 bases and J by 3 bases, leaving a spacing of 12 bases between them. The CDR3 sequence holds 13 residues, the cysteine and phenylalanine included. Only CDR3 DNA remains: 39 bases, in frame from the first base. The germline V gene encodes CDR1 SQVTM and CDR2 ANQGSEA. For this clonotype: This receptor's antigen is unknown. Qualities for individual bases were not recorded, and no much larger clone is one base off.

The chain was built from TRBV29-1 and TRBJ1-2, with no D gene named confidently. Sequenced input: PBMCs or a T cell subset sorted from them (not recorded which). The clonotype comes from an adult woman who had mild COVID-19 (a few samples of this study predate the infection). The sample titles of this study are shuffled in the database, so cell type and time point are left out; the donor was told from shared clones. The sequenced DNA: TGCAGCGTTGGTACCGGAGATGACTATGGCTACACCTTC. Its product reads: CSVGTGDDYGYTF.